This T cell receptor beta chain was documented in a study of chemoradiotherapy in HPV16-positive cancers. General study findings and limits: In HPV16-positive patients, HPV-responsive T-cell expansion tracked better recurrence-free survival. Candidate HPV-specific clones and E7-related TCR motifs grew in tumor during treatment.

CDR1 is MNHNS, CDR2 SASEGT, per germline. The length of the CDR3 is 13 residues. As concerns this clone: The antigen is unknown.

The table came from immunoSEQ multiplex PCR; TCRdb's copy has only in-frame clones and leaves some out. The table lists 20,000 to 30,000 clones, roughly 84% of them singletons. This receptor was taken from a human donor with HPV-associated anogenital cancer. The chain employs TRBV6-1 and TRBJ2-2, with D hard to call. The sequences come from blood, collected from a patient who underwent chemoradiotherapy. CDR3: CAESQANTGELFF. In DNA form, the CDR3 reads TGTGCGGAGAGTCAGGCGAACACCGGGGAGCTGTTTTTT.